These 22 T cell receptor beta chains share one sample of origin, sequenced in a study of CD8+ T cells in alopecia areata. Scientists pooled cutaneous lymph node cells and sorted them on CD4, CD8alpha, NKG2D, NKG2ACE and other markers. cDNA reverse transcribed from extracted RNA served as the sequencing template. Generated by immunoSEQ multiplex PCR, the TCRdb table keeps only in-frame clones and is missing some. There are 200,000 to 300,000 clones in the sample, none observed a single time. Sequencing input: CD4+ T cells sorted from a lymph node. These receptors were collected from a C3H/HeJ mouse with alopecia areata. For this strain, the MHC haplotype corresponds to H2-k.

About this clone itself: Gene names and germline refer to mouse. The CDR3 is cut off 4 residues early in the read; its end comes from the germline J gene. V and J are TRBV14 and TRBJ2-7; 9 bases are shared with TRBD1. Germline CDR1 reads SGHDT; CDR2 reads FRDEAV. The CDR3 runs 17 residues. The DNA read from the CDR3 is TGTGCCAGCAGCTTGCATCATCCGGGACAGGGCGTTTAT. It is translated as CASSLHHPGQGVY. The whole CDR3 protein reads CASSLHHPGQGVYEQYF.

The table lists this clone with a few counts. Each gene name is a mouse one. With the read ending 4 residues before the CDR3 end, the germline J gene is used to fill in that end. This chain joins TRBV13-1 and TRBJ1-2; D is ambiguous. In germline, CDR1 is NSHNY, CDR2 SYGAGN. This CDR3 has 15 residues. The germline V and J ends were trimmed by 1 base and 0 bases, with 10 bases remaining between them. CDR3 DNA (partial): TGTGCCAGCAGTGATCCCCGACATCCAAACTCC. Protein product: CASSDPRHPNS. The complete CDR3 sequence is CASSDPRHPNSDYTF.

This clone has more than one count but fewer than ten. The genes are named according to mouse. The read ends 4 residues shy of where the CDR3 ends; the end is completed using the germline J gene. This chain links TRBV31 with TRBJ2-1; 13 bases match TRBD2. V lost 1 base and J lost 5; bases outside the gene matches: 8. The CDR3 is 17 residues long. Germline lookup yields CDR1 GKSSPN and CDR2 SITVG. The CDR3 protein is CAWSPGLGGRMDAEQFF. The sequenced CDR3 bases are TGTGCCTGGAGTCCCGGACTGGGGGGGCGCATGGATGCT.

As to this clone: Gene names follow the mouse nomenclature. The CDR3 goes on 4 residues after the read ends, and that part is filled in from the germline J gene. This chain uses TRBV13-1 with TRBJ2-5; possibly TRBD2 for D (5 bases). The CDR3 consists of 14 residues. The germline CDR1 and CDR2 sequences are NSHNY and SYGAGN. The covered CDR3 bases are TGTGCCAGCAGTGATGGGCCACTGGATGAC. This sequence encodes CASSDGPLDD. The whole CDR3 sequence is CASSDGPLDDTQYF.

On this clone itself: Any gene name here is a mouse gene name. The read halts 4 residues ahead of the CDR3 end, with the missing end drawn from the germline J gene. The chain combines TRBV13-1 with TRBJ2-7; 10 nucleotides align to TRBD2. This CDR3 comprises 17 residues. V lost 1 base to trimming and J lost 0 bases; unmatched junction nucleotides: 7. CDR1 is NSHNY and CDR2 is SYGAGN in the germline V gene. Incomplete CDR3 DNA: TGTGCCAGCAGTGATCAGCCTCGACTGGGGGGCTCCTAT. This gives the protein CASSDQPRLGGSY. The CDR3 in its entirety is CASSDQPRLGGSYEQYF.

This clone turned up a few times. Genes and germline are mouse. The read stops 4 residues short of the end of the CDR3; the missing end is completed from the germline J gene. The chain combines TRBV13-1 with TRBJ2-1; D unresolved. This CDR3 comprises 12 residues. V was shortened by 1 base and J by 5 bases, with 4 bases between the two germline ends. Germline V gene data show CDR1 as NSHNY and CDR2 as SYGAGN. The CDR3 DNA, read in part, is TGTGCCAGCAGTGATCCTGATGCT. Amino acids: CASSDPDA. The whole CDR3 protein reads CASSDPDAEQFF.

The table lists this clone with a few counts. The genes and germline here are from mouse. Read coverage stops 3 residues before the CDR3 terminus; the germline J gene supplies the remainder. The chain uses TRBV5 and TRBJ1-6, with a possible D match to TRBD1 (5 bases). TRBJ1-6 is annotated as an ORF whose role is uncertain. The CDR3 runs 15 residues. Trimming stripped 4 bases from V and 1 base from J, with 8 bases between. Germline V gene sequence: CDR1 LGHNA, CDR2 YNLKQL (reference sequence). The CDR3: CASSPGGSYNSPLYF. The covered CDR3 bases are TGTGCCAGCAGCCCGGGGGGGTCCTATAATTCGCCC.

In the case of this clone: Germline and genes here are mouse. Sequencing ends 4 residues short of the CDR3 end; the germline J gene provides the rest. This chain joins TRBV19 and TRBJ1-2; TRBD1 matches 9 bases. Unmatched junction bases numbered 5, after V lost 4 bases and J lost 4 bases. The germline CDR1 and CDR2 sequences are FNHDT and SITEND (reference sequence). CDR3 length: 14 amino acids. This CDR3 reads CASSPRTGVSDYTF. Partial CDR3 DNA: TGTGCCAGCAGTCCCCGGACAGGGGTCTCC. Full variable domain (missing parts from reference TRBV19 and TRBJ1-2): GGIITQTPKFLIGQEGQKLTLKCQQNFNHDTMYWYRQDSGKGLRLIYYSITENDLQKGDLSEGYDASREKKSSFSLTVTSAQKNEMAVFLCASSPRTGVSDYTFGSGTRLLVI.

Comment on this clone: The genes and germline here are from mouse. The DNA ends 3 residues before the CDR3 does, and the rest of the CDR3 is filled in from the germline J gene. The V and J genes are TRBV13-1 and TRBJ1-6; D is possibly TRBD1 (5 bases). TRBJ1-6 carries the ORF label, with uncertain function. Per the germline V gene, CDR1 is NSHNY and CDR2 is SYGAGN. The V and J ends lost 4 bases and 0 bases respectively, with 8 bases between them. The CDR3 is made up of 15 amino acids. The CDR3 protein is CASSPGSSYNSPLYF. CDR3 DNA, as far as it was read: TGTGCCAGCAGTCCAGGGTCTTCCTATAATTCGCCC.

Turning to this clone: Mouse gene names apply. Sequencing ends 4 residues short of the CDR3 end; the germline J gene provides the rest. The V and J genes are TRBV19 and TRBJ1-2; 8 nucleotides line up with TRBD1. CDR1 and CDR2 from the germline V gene are FNHDT and SITEND (reference sequence). This CDR3 region has 14 residues. V was clipped by 4 bases and J by 4 bases; unmatched bases: 6. The CDR3 here is CASSSQDRGSDYTF. The DNA read from the CDR3 is TGTGCCAGCAGTTCCCAAGACAGGGGCTCC.

Many counts were recorded for this clone. Mouse names are used for the genes. Read coverage stops 4 residues before the CDR3 terminus; the germline J gene supplies the remainder. The V gene is TRBV16, the J gene TRBJ2-4; 7 bases match TRBD1. CDR3 length: 12 residues. CDR1 and CDR2 (germline): SGHSA, FRNQAP. Incomplete CDR3 DNA: TGTGCAAGGAGCCGACAGGGAAAC. Its protein is CARSRQGN. The full CDR3 protein reads CARSRQGNTLYF.

A few counts support this clone. Gene and germline names: mouse. Coverage ceases 4 residues before the CDR3 finishes, and the germline J gene fills in the end. Other DNA sequences in this sample translate to the same CDR3. V usage is TRBV13-1 and J usage is TRBJ1-1; the D gene is possibly TRBD1 (5 bases). V shed 1 base and J shed 0 bases, with 7 bases lying between them. CDR3 length: 14 amino acids. In germline, CDR1 is NSHNY, CDR2 SYGAGN. The CDR3 here is CASSDPGQNTEVFF. The CDR3 DNA, read in part, is TGTGCCAGCAGTGATCCGGGACAGAACACA.

Points on this clone: The genes and germline here are from mouse. The read ends 4 residues before the CDR3 terminus; that terminus is restored from the germline J gene. This sequence joins TRBV13-2 and TRBJ2-2; the match to TRBD2 covers 9 bases. This CDR3 has 14 residues. Looked up from germline, CDR1 is NNHNN and CDR2 is SYGAGS (reference sequence). Germline trimming cut 7 bases from V and 5 bases from J; bases unmatched to any gene: 6. Here the CDR3 reads CASLGGGWTGQLYF. The sequenced CDR3 bases are TGTGCCAGCCTGGGGGGGGGCTGGACCGGG.

A remark on this clone: Genes here carry mouse names. The read falls 4 residues short of the CDR3 end, and the missing part is taken from the germline J gene. The V and J genes are TRBV19 and TRBJ2-5; 8 bases are shared with TRBD1. CDR1 and CDR2 from the germline V gene are FNHDT and SITEND (reference sequence). This CDR3 region has 14 residues. Trimming took 2 bases from V and 2 from J; bases not matched to a gene: 1. The covered CDR3 bases are TGTGCCAGCAGTATCCAGGGGGCCCAAGAC. This translates into CASSIQGAQD. From start to end, the CDR3 is CASSIQGAQDTQYF.

This clone was detected a few times. Any gene name here is a mouse gene name. The DNA ends 4 residues before the CDR3 does, and the rest of the CDR3 is filled in from the germline J gene. V is TRBV13-3 and J is TRBJ2-1; D gene uncertain. The CDR3 is 13 residues long. The germline CDR1 and CDR2 sequences are NNHDY and SYVADS. With 6 bases removed from V and 1 base from J, the gap between germline ends came to 8 bases. Incomplete CDR3 DNA: TGTGCCAGCACCAGCAGAAACTATGCT. This codes for CASTSRNYA. The complete CDR3 protein is CASTSRNYAEQFF.

As concerns this clone: Mouse names are used for the genes. The read falls 4 residues short of the CDR3 end, and the missing part is taken from the germline J gene. V usage is TRBV14 and J usage is TRBJ1-1; D might be TRBD1 (6 bases). Germline V CDR1 and CDR2: SGHDT, FRDEAV. CDR3 size: 13 residues. The germline V and J ends were trimmed by 2 bases and 3 bases, with 8 bases remaining between them. CDR3 DNA, as far as it was read: TGTGCCAGCAGTTTAACAGGGCACACA. Its translation: CASSLTGHT. The CDR3 reads in full as CASSLTGHTEVFF.

Worth noting for this clone: Mouse names are used for the genes. The CDR3 goes on 4 residues after the read ends, and that part is filled in from the germline J gene. The sample carries other DNA sequences with the same CDR3. This chain joins TRBV1 and TRBJ2-3; no clear D gene. CDR1 and CDR2 (germline): NSQYPW, LRSPGD (reference sequence). The CDR3 loop spans 14 amino acids. Between the trimmed V and J ends, which lost 3 bases and 0 bases, there was a span of 7 bases. CDR3 DNA, as far as it was read: TGCACCTGCAGTGCGCAAAATAGTGCAGAA. Translated: CTCSAQNSAE. In full, the CDR3 is CTCSAQNSAETLYF.

Regarding this clone: Mouse names are used for the genes. The read terminates 4 residues before the CDR3 end, so the remaining end is supplied by the germline J gene. The chain has TRBV5 and TRBJ2-5; 8 bases match TRBD1. The CDR3 runs 14 residues. The germline CDR1 and CDR2 sequences are LGHNA and YNLKQL (reference sequence). CDR3 protein: CASSQEGQEDTQYF. CDR3 DNA, as far as it was read: TGTGCCAGCAGCCAAGAGGGACAGGAAGAC.

The sample holds a few counts of this clone. Gene and germline names: mouse. The sequenced fragment ends 4 residues before the CDR3 boundary, so the rest is inferred from the germline J gene. The chain has TRBV5 and TRBJ2-3, with 9 bases lining up with TRBD2. This CDR3 is 16 amino acids long. From germline, CDR1 is LGHNA and CDR2 YNLKQL (reference sequence). Unmatched junction bases numbered 6, after V lost 4 bases and J lost 1 base. The CDR3 sequence is CASSPHWGEGAETLYF. The sequenced part of the CDR3 DNA is TGTGCCAGCAGCCCCCACTGGGGGGAGGGTGCAGAA.

This clone was seen more than once but under ten times. The gene names given are mouse names. The CDR3 end is not reached by the read, which stops 4 residues before it; the germline J gene fills it in. The chain is built from TRBV17 and TRBJ2-7; 10 nucleotides agree with TRBD2. The junction had 8 bases not matched to a gene; V was cut back by 6 bases and J by 0 bases. This CDR3 contains 16 residues. Germline-derived CDR1 and CDR2 are MNHDT and YYDKIL. The sequenced part of the CDR3 DNA is TGTGCTAGCAGCCCCGGGACTGGGGCCAGCTCCTAT. Protein sequence: CASSPGTGASSY. The whole CDR3 reads CASSPGTGASSYEQYF. Drawing the rest from reference TRBV17 and TRBJ2-7, the complete variable domain is DTTVKQNPRYKLARVGKPVNLICSQTMNHDTMYWYQKKPNQAPKLLLFYYDKILNREADTFEKFQSSRPNNSFCSLYIGSAGLEYSAMYLCASSPGTGASSYEQYFGPGTRLTVL.

This clone was observed a handful of times. Gene names follow the mouse nomenclature. The read comes to an end 4 residues before the CDR3 does, leaving the germline J gene to fill in the end. The sample has other DNA sequences that encode this CDR3 too. The chain links TRBV1 to TRBJ2-4; a possible D gene is TRBD1 (6 bases). The CDR3 loop spans 14 amino acids. Per germline, CDR1 NSQYPW and CDR2 LRSPGD (reference sequence). V was trimmed by 3 bases and J by 0 bases, leaving 7 bases between them. The DNA read from the CDR3 is TGCACCTGCAGTGCCGGGACAAGTCAAAAC. This sequence encodes CTCSAGTSQN. Given in full, the CDR3 is CTCSAGTSQNTLYF.

This clone has more than one count but fewer than ten. Gene and germline names: mouse. The CDR3 is cut off 4 residues early in the read; its end comes from the germline J gene. The chain combines TRBV19 with TRBJ2-2; 9 nucleotides agree with TRBD2. The V and J ends lost 9 bases and 1 base, in that order; junction bases with no gene match: 1. The CDR3 consists of 13 residues. Germline V gene data show CDR1 as FNHDT and CDR2 as SITEND (reference sequence). The sequenced part of the CDR3 DNA is TGTGCCATCTGGGGGGGAAACACCGGG. Residues: CAIWGGNTG. In full, the CDR3 reads CAIWGGNTGQLYF.